The entry below gives a single T cell receptor (beta chain) sequence along with its context. Its antigen is still unknown. The CDR3 is 15 residues long. J gave up 3 bases and V 5 bases, and 8 bases lay outside the gene matches. CDR1 and CDR2 from the germline V gene are MNHEY and SVGAGI. These data are taken from a study of T cell responses to AZD1222 COVID-19 vaccine. Points from the study as a whole: Nearly half of spike-specific TCRs reportedly target unmutated variant regions. It was only after the peak T cell response that any repertoires were sampled. Spike-specific TCR breadth and depth went up after people got two AZD1222 doses. Just a handful of AZD1222 recipients were seropositive at baseline.

Sequencing was performed with immunoSEQ multiplex PCR; in TCRdb, only in-frame clones are kept and a portion is missing. Among just under 100,000 clones listed, approximately 91% were seen once. Sequencing was performed on peripheral blood, taken on day 0 of AZD1222 vaccination. This receptor was obtained from an adult in good health. This chain joins TRBV6-5 and TRBJ2-7; 9 nucleotides align to TRBD2. CDR3 nucleotide sequence: TGTGCCAGCAGTAGAACAGCGGGGGGTTACTACGAGCAGTACTTC. Protein sequence: CASSRTAGGYYEQYF.